The sequence of this T cell receptor (beta chain) was determined in a study of metastatic and nonmetastatic thyroid tumors. Study background: Comparative analysis of repertoires was undertaken across blood and tumor or nodule tissue obtained from malignant and benign thyroid patients.

CDR1 is SQVTM, CDR2 ANQGSEA, per germline. The V segment lost 7 bases and the J segment 8 bases; nucleotides outside the gene matches: 5. This CDR3 comprises 13 residues. The entire patient cohort was treatment-naive prior to thyroid surgery. In its sample, this clone was seen a few times. What it recognizes is unknown. In the original workflow: Using the CDR3 differences seen across clinicopathological groups, the authors built a distant-metastasis classifier for papillary thyroid cancer, which was meant to discriminate distant-metastatic patients. TCRdb re-clonotyped the PCR reads via MiXCR. These V and J calls rely on TCRdb rather than the paper's analysis. The table includes 12,000 or so clones, about 30% detected once. General study points: Reports indicated that malignant thyroid tumors showed significantly higher TCR beta diversity than benign nodules did, in blood and tumor.

The gene calls are TRBV29-1 and TRBJ2-1; TRBD2 agrees at 13 bases. The origin of this receptor is a male donor with papillary thyroid cancer or a benign thyroid nodule (not recorded which). Some clones in this sample may be carry-over from other donors' samples. Sequenced material: tumor tissue. The CDR3 here is CSGGTSGVDEQFF. The CDR3 coding sequence is TGCAGCGGGGGGACTAGCGGGGTCGATGAGCAGTTCTTC.